Listed below are T cell receptor beta chains from one sample, sequenced in a study of shared clonotypes between healthy human individuals. Some clones are missing from TCRdb's copy, which holds only in-frame ones; the method was immunoSEQ multiplex PCR. The sample comprises about 2.1 million clones, around 93% of which are singletons, and more than 1.5% rests with the top ten. The sequenced sample consisted of naive CD8+ T cells from PBMCs. All receptors derive from a young man in good health. Some clones in this sample may be carry-over from other donors' samples. Each CDR3 is given with its conserved first and last residue. A D gene is named only where the DNA matches it firmly. Expanded clones get a size class; other rows say once, few or many, or leave the size out.

abundance	j_gene	v_gene	d_gene	CDR3nt	CDR3aa
-	TRBJ1-1	TRBV19	-	TGTGCCAGTACGAGTGGGAAGAACACTGAAGCTTTCTTT	CASTSGKNTEAFF
-	TRBJ2-7	TRBV28	-	TGTGCCAGCAGTCCCTGGGACACGAGCTCCTACGAGCAGTACTTC	CASSPWDTSSYEQYF
-	TRBJ2-7	TRBV9	-	TGTGCCAGCAGCGTAGAGAGGGACCCGACCTACGAGCAGTACTTC	CASSVERDPTYEQYF
-	TRBJ1-2	TRBV25-1	-	TGTGCCAGCAGAGGGCTCTGGAACACAGCTAACTATGGCTACACCTTC	CASRGLWNTANYGYTF
once	TRBJ2-1	TRBV28	TRBD2	TGTGCCAGCAGTTCGCCGGGACTAGCGGTGCCCGGGTTCTTC	CASSSPGLAVPGFF
-	TRBJ1-1	TRBV7-8	TRBD1	TGTGCCAGCAGCTTACAATATGACAGGGGGCGCCCTGAAGCTTTCTTT	CASSLQYDRGRPEAFF
-	TRBJ2-1	TRBV10-1	-	TGCGCCGGGGGGCTAGCGCTTACTCAGTTCTACAATGAGCAGTTCTTC	CAGGLALTQFYNEQFF
-	TRBJ1-1	TRBV27	-	TGTGCCAGCAGTCTGCAGTCGGACAACTACCTTAACACTGAAGCTTTCTTT	CASSLQSDNYLNTEAFF
-	TRBJ2-1	TRBV4-1	-	TGCGCCAGCAGCCACAGCCAAGGGCTAGCAGCGCGTGAGCAGTTCTTC	CASSHSQGLAAREQFF
-	TRBJ2-1	TRBV7-9	-	TGTGCCAGCAGCTTATCCGGGCTAGTTGCCAATGAGCAGTTCTTC	CASSLSGLVANEQFF
-	TRBJ1-5	TRBV2	TRBD1	TGTGCCAGCAGTGGGGGGACAGCTAATAGCAATCAGCCCCAGCATTTT	CASSGGTANSNQPQHF
-	TRBJ1-2	TRBV4-3	TRBD1	TGCGCCAGCAGCCCGATCCCGACAGGGGGGATACGTGGCTACACCTTC	CASSPIPTGGIRGYTF
-	TRBJ2-7	TRBV15	-	TGTGCCACCAGCAGAGGGCTTGAATACGAGCAGTACTTC	CATSRGLEYEQYF
-	TRBJ2-7	TRBV15	-	TGTGCCACCAGCAGATCCCGGACTCCCATTTCGAGGGAGCAGTACTTC	CATSRSRTPISREQYF
once	TRBJ2-7	TRBV7-9	-	TGTGCCAGCAGCTTAGAAGGGGACCCGAGGGCCTACGAGCAGTACTTC	CASSLEGDPRAYEQYF
-	TRBJ2-1	TRBV28	-	TGTGCCAGCAGTTTATGGACAAGGGGTGAGCAGTTCTTC	CASSLWTRGEQFF
-	TRBJ2-1	TRBV11-2	TRBD1	TGTGCCAGCAGCGGACAGGGTGTCCACAATGAGCAGTTCTTC	CASSGQGVHNEQFF